Below, 15 T cell receptor beta chains from the same sample are listed, as sequenced in a study of cytomegalovirus exposure and HLA in healthy donors. Some clones are missing from TCRdb's copy, which holds only in-frame ones; the method was immunoSEQ multiplex PCR. The sample yields approximately 98,000 clones, approximately 86% seen once. The source material was PBMCs. Receptor source: a woman aged 18 to 35 in good health and CMV-seronegative.

The V and J genes are TRBV5-4 and TRBJ2-5; 9 nucleotides line up with TRBD2. Per germline, CDR1 SGHNT and CDR2 YYREEE (reference sequence). This CDR3 has 19 residues. V shed 4 bases, J shed 5 bases, and the junction held 21 bases outside the gene matches. This CDR3 is CASSQRGVAGYWGGETQYF. The CDR3 DNA sequence: TGTGCCAGCAGCCAGCGGGGGGTAGCGGGGTACTGGGGAGGGGAGACCCAGTACTTC.

The V gene is TRBV29-1, the J gene TRBJ2-1, with D tentatively TRBD1 (6 bases). V was shortened by 1 base and J by 8 bases, with 12 bases between the two germline ends. CDR1 is SQVTM and CDR2 is ANQGSEA in the germline V gene. This CDR3 region has 13 residues. CDR3 nucleotide sequence: TGCAGCGTTGAAGGTCCAGACAGGCATGAGCAGTTCTTC. Encoded protein: CSVEGPDRHEQFF.

The V gene is TRBV27, the J gene TRBJ2-7, with D unclear. Trimming stripped 5 bases from V and 7 bases from J, with 15 bases between. Germline V gene data show CDR1 as MNHEY and CDR2 as SMNVEV (reference sequence). The CDR3 has 13 residues. The CDR3 reads CASSQYPHREQYF. The CDR3 region has the DNA TGTGCCAGCAGTCAATACCCCCATAGAGAGCAGTACTTC.

Comment on this clone: The junction and the germline gene differ at one end; a read error may be behind it. The chain has TRBV9 and TRBJ1-3, with D perhaps TRBD1 (5 bases). The length of the CDR3 is 14 residues. Per germline, CDR1 SGDLS and CDR2 YYNGEE. The CDR3 sequence: CASSVEGAGNSIYF. The CDR3 region has the DNA TGTGCCAGCAGCGTAGAAGGGGCAGGAAACAGCATATATTTT.

The chain is built from TRBV2 and TRBJ1-4; the match to TRBD1 covers 8 bases. This CDR3 comprises 15 residues. The V gene end was trimmed by 6 bases and the J gene end by 8 bases; junction bases not matched to a gene: 11. Germline values: CDR1 SNHLY, CDR2 FYNNEI. This chain's CDR3 is CASRKPGQEREKLFF. For the CDR3, the DNA is TGTGCCAGCAGAAAACCGGGACAGGAGCGGGAAAAACTGTTTTTT. Together with reference TRBV2 and TRBJ1-4, the CDR3 gives the full variable domain: EPEVTQTPSHQVTQMGQEVILRCVPISNHLYFYWYRQILGQKVEFLVSFYNNEISEKSEIFDDQFSVERPDGSNFTLKIRSTKLEDSAMYFCASRKPGQEREKLFFGSGTQLSVL.

CDR3 sequence (DNA): TGTGCCAGTAGTCCAGACGGGACAGCCTCCTACGAGCAGTACTTC. This gives the protein CASSPDGTASYEQYF. This rearrangement joins TRBV19 to TRBJ2-7; 7 bases line up with TRBD1. Trimming cost V 5 bases and J 0 bases; bases outside gene matches: 7. CDR3 length: 15 amino acids. Germline assignment: CDR1 LNHDA and CDR2 SQIVND (reference sequence).

This chain links TRBV9 with TRBJ2-3; TRBD2 is a possible D gene (7 bases). The ends were cut back, 1 base at V and 6 bases at J, with 15 bases in the middle. Germline V gives CDR1 SGDLS, CDR2 YYNGEE. The CDR3 length is 15 residues. The CDR3 nucleotides are TGTGCCAGCAGCGTATTGGGGGGGGGCAAGGATACGCAGTATTTT. The encoded protein is CASSVLGGGKDTQYF.

This rearrangement joins TRBV7-3 to TRBJ2-1; 11 positions match TRBD2. V lost 2 bases to trimming and J lost 12 bases; unmatched junction nucleotides: 6. This CDR3 region has 14 residues. Looked up from germline, CDR1 is SGHTA and CDR2 is FQGTGA. The CDR3, as DNA: TGTGCCAGCAGCTTAGGAGGCGGACTAGCGGGGCAGTTCTTC. It specifies CASSLGGGLAGQFF.

The chain combines TRBV7-2 with TRBJ2-3; no clear D gene. The germline V and J ends were trimmed by 1 base and 3 bases, with 8 bases remaining between them. Germline CDR1 SGHTA, CDR2 FQGNSA. The CDR3 totals 14 residues. CDR3 sequence reads: CASSLVGLTDTQYF. The CDR3 DNA follows: TGTGCCAGCAGCTTAGTTGGGCTGACAGATACGCAGTATTTT. The full variable domain, with the rest looked up from reference TRBV7-2 and TRBJ2-3, is GAGVSQSPSNKVTEKGKDVELRCDPISGHTALYWYRQSLGQGLEFLIYFQGNSAPDKSGLPSDRFSAERTGGSVSTLTIQRTQQEDSAVYLCASSLVGLTDTQYFGPGTRLTVL.

The chain employs TRBV5-1 and TRBJ1-1; unclear D gene. Trimming shortened V by 0 bases and J by 6 bases, and 21 bases separated the two germline ends. Germline CDR1 is SGHRS and CDR2 is YFSETQ. The CDR3 sequence is 17 residues long. As DNA, the CDR3 is TGCGCCAGCAGCTTGGCCGGTATGGAGGGCGGTTGGCCTGAAGCTTTCTTT. Amino acid sequence: CASSLAGMEGGWPEAFF.

The rearrangement links TRBV27 to TRBJ1-1, with D perhaps TRBD1 (5 bases). CDR1 is MNHEY and CDR2 is SMNVEV in the germline V gene (reference sequence). V dropped 2 bases and J dropped 6 bases, with 7 bases sitting between them. The CDR3 covers 12 residues. DNA for the CDR3: TGTGCCAGCAGTTTAACAGGATCTGAAGCTTTCTTT. This translates into CASSLTGSEAFF.

V gene TRBV6-1 combines with J gene TRBJ1-1; D gene uncertain. V was clipped by 7 bases and J by 1 base, with 7 bases between them. The CDR3 length is 12 residues. Germline V lookup: CDR1 MNHNS, CDR2 SASEGT. This CDR3 is CASTIRNTEAFF. DNA for the CDR3: TGTGCCAGCACGATCAGGAACACTGAAGCTTTCTTT.

This clone was counted between two and nine times. V usage is TRBV7-2 and J usage is TRBJ1-2, with D possibly matching TRBD1 (5 bases). CDR3 length equals 13 residues. Trimming left V 3 bases short and J 4 bases short, with 9 bases between. Germline CDR1 SGHTA, CDR2 FQGNSA. The CDR3 coding sequence is TGTGCCAGCAGCTTTTCGGGGGTCTATGGCTACACCTTC. Translated: CASSFSGVYGYTF.

V usage is TRBV4-1 and J usage is TRBJ2-3; weak D call: TRBD2 (6 bases). This CDR3 comprises 14 residues. The V and J ends lost 4 bases and 2 bases respectively, with 10 bases between them. From germline, CDR1 is MGHRA and CDR2 YSYEKL. DNA of the CDR3: TGCGCCAGCAGCCGGGAGGAGAACACAGATACGCAGTATTTT. It yields the protein CASSREENTDTQYF.

This rearrangement joins TRBV28 to TRBJ1-2, with D possibly being TRBD1 (6 bases). V lost 7 bases and J lost 3, with 12 bases in between. This CDR3 is 13 amino acids long. The germline V gene has CDR1 MDHEN and CDR2 SYDVKM. The CDR3 sequence is CASTTSGDYGYTF. For the CDR3, the DNA is TGTGCCAGCACGACCTCAGGGGACTATGGCTACACCTTC.